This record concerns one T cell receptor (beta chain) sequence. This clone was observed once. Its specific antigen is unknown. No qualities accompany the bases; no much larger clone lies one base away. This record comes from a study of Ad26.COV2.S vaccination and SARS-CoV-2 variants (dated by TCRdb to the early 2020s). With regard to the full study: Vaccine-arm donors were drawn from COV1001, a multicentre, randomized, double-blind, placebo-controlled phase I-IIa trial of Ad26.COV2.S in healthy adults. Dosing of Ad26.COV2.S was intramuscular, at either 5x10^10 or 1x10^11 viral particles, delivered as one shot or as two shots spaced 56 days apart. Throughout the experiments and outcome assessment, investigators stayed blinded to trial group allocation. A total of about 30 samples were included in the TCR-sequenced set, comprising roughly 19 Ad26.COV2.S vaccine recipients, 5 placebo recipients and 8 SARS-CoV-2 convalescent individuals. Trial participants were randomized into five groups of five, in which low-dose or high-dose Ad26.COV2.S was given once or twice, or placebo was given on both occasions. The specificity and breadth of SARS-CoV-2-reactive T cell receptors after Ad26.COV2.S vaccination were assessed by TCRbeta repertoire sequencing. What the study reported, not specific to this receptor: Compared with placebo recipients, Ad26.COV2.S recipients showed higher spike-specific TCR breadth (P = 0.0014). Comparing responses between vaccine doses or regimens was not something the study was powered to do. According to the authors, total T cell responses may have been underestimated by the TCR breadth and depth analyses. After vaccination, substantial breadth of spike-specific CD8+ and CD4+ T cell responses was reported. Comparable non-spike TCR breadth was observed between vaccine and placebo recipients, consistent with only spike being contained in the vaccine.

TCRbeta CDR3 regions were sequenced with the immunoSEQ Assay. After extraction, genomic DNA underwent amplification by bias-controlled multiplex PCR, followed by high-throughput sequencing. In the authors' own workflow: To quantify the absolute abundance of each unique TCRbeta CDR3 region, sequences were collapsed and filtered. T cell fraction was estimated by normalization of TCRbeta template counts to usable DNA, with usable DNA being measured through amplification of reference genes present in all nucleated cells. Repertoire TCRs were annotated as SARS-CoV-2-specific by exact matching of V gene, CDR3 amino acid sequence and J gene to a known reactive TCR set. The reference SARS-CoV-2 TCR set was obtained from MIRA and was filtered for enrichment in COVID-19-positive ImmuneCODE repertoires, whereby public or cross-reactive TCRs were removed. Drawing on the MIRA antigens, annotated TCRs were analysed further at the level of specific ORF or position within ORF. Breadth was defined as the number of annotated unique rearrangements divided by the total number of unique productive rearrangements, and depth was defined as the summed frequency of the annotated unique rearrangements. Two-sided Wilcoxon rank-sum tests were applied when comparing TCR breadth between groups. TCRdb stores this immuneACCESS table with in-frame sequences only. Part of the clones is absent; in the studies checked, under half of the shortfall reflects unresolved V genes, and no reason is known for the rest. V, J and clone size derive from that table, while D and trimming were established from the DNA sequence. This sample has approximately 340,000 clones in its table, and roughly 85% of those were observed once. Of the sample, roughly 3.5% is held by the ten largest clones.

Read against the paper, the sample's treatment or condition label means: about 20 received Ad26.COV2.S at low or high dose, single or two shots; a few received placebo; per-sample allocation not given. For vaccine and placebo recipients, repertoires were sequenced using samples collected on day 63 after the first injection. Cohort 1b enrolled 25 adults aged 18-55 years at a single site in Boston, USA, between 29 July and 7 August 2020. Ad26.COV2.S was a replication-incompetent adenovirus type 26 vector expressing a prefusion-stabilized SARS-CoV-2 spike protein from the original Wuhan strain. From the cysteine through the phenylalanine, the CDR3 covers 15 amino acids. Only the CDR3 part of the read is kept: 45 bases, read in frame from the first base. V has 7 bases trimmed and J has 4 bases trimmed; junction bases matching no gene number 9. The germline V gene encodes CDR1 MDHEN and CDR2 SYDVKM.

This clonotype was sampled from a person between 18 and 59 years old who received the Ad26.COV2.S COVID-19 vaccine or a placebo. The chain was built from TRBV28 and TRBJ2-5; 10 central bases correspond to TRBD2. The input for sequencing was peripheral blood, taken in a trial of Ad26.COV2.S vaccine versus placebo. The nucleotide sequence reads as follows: TGTGCCAGCAAACCCATAGCGGGAGGACCAGAGACCCAGTACTTC. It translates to CASKPIAGGPETQYF.